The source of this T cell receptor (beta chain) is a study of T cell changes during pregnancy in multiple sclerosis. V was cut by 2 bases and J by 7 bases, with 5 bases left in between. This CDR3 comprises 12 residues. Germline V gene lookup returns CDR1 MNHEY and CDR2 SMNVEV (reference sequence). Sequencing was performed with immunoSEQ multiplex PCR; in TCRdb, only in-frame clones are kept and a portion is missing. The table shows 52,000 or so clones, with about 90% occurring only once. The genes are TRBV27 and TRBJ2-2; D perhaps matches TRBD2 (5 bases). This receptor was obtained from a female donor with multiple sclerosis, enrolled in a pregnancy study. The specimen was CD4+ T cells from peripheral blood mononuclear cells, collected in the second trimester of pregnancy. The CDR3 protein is CASSLRGGELFF. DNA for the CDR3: TGTGCCAGCAGTTTACGGGGCGGGGAGCTGTTTTTT.